A selection of T cell receptor beta chains follows, all from one sample in a study of blood T cell repertoires in COVID-19. Only in-frame clones appear in the TCRdb table, and some are missing; sequencing was by immunoSEQ multiplex PCR. The sample has 160,000 or so clones, around 83% seen once. Sequenced: PBMCs or T cells enriched from blood (not recorded which). Every receptor here comes from a middle-aged man who had recovered from COVID-19. CDR3s include the opening cysteine and the closing phenylalanine or tryptophan. Each record gives: V gene, J gene, D gene, clone size, CDR3 DNA, CDR3 protein. The D gene is left open where the match is weak. Size values are once, few and many counts, or a class for expanded clones, and some rows have none.

V: TRBV29-1; J: TRBJ2-7; D: -; size: -; DNA: TGCAGCGTTGAGTTGACTGCAAACTACGAGCAGTACTTC; CDR3: CSVELTANYEQYF
V: TRBV7-2; J: TRBJ1-3; D: TRBD1; size: -; DNA: TGTGCCAGCATCGACAGGGGGAGTGGAAACACCATATATTTT; CDR3: CASIDRGSGNTIYF
V: TRBV9; J: TRBJ1-2; D: TRBD1; size: -; DNA: TGTGCCAGCAGCCCCCAGACAGGGATTTCTGTCGGCTACACCTTC; CDR3: CASSPQTGISVGYTF
V: TRBV28; J: TRBJ2-5; D: TRBD1; size: -; DNA: TGTGCCAGCAGTTCTTCCGGGACAGGGATGGAGACCCAGTACTTC; CDR3: CASSSSGTGMETQYF
V: TRBV15; J: TRBJ2-7; D: -; size: -; DNA: TGTGCCACCAGATCCGTCTCCTACGAGCAGTACTTC; CDR3: CATRSVSYEQYF
V: TRBV28; J: TRBJ1-5; D: TRBD1; size: -; DNA: TGTGCCAGCAGTTCGGGACAGGGGGTCCAGCCCCAGCATTTT; CDR3: CASSSGQGVQPQHF
V: TRBV30; J: TRBJ1-5; D: -; size: -; DNA: TGTGCCTGGAGCACACAGGCCGTCGGGCAGCCCCAGCATTTT; CDR3: CAWSTQAVGQPQHF
V: TRBV19; J: TRBJ1-4; D: -; size: -; DNA: TGTGCCAGTAGTAGGAGAGGGGAAAAACTGTTTTTT; CDR3: CASSRRGEKLFF
V: TRBV11-3; J: TRBJ2-5; D: TRBD2; size: once; DNA: TGTGCCAGCAGCGTTGCCGGGACTAGCTCGGAGACCCAGTACTTC; CDR3: CASSVAGTSSETQYF
V: TRBV3-1/TRBV3-2; J: TRBJ1-1; D: TRBD1; size: -; DNA: TGTGCCAGCAGCCAAGAAGGGACAGAGAACACTGAAGCTTTCTTT; CDR3: CASSQEGTENTEAFF
V: TRBV19; J: TRBJ1-1; D: -; size: -; DNA: TGTGCCAGTAGTATAGATAGTATTGAAGCTTTCTTT; CDR3: CASSIDSIEAFF
V: TRBV10-2; J: TRBJ1-2; D: -; size: few; DNA: TGCGCCAGCAGTGCGACAGACGACTATGGCTACACCTTC; CDR3: CASSATDDYGYTF
V: TRBV11-2; J: TRBJ1-5; D: TRBD1; size: few; DNA: TGTGCCAGCAGCAGTGTCCGGGACAGGGACAATCAGCCCCAGCATTTT; CDR3: CASSSVRDRDNQPQHF
V: TRBV12-5; J: TRBJ2-7; D: TRBD1; size: -; DNA: TGTGCTAGTGGTCGGACAGGTTCCTACGAGCAGTACTTC; CDR3: CASGRTGSYEQYF
V: TRBV4-1; J: TRBJ1-2; D: -; size: -; DNA: TGCGCCAGCAGCCAAGGGGGGGGATCTGGTCAGTACGGCTACACCTTC; CDR3: CASSQGGGSGQYGYTF
V: TRBV28; J: TRBJ2-7; D: TRBD2; size: -; DNA: TGTGCCAGCAGTTCGAGAGGAGCGGGGGGTTTCGAGCAGTACTTC; CDR3: CASSSRGAGGFEQYF
V: TRBV2; J: TRBJ1-5; D: -; size: -; DNA: TGTGCCAGTTTGTTAGGGGTCGCACAGCCCCAGCATTTT; CDR3: CASLLGVAQPQHF
V: TRBV3-1/TRBV3-2; J: TRBJ2-7; D: TRBD2; size: -; DNA: TGTGCCAGCAGCCAGCGGGGGGAGCAGTACTTC; CDR3: CASSQRGEQYF
V: TRBV27; J: TRBJ1-5; D: -; size: few; DNA: TGTGCCAGCAGTCCCGACAGCTACAATCAGCCCCAGCATTTT; CDR3: CASSPDSYNQPQHF
V: TRBV3-1/TRBV3-2; J: TRBJ2-5; D: TRBD2; size: -; DNA: TGTGCCAGCAGCCAAGAGGGAGGGATCGGGACCCAGTACTTC; CDR3: CASSQEGGIGTQYF
V: TRBV25-1; J: TRBJ1-4; D: TRBD1; size: -; DNA: TGTGCCAGCAGTGAATATGACGGCGGACAGGGGGTTGAAAAACTGTTTTTT; CDR3: CASSEYDGGQGVEKLFF
V: TRBV6-6; J: TRBJ1-5; D: TRBD1; size: -; DNA: TGTGCCAGCATTCGGGACAGGGGTTCAAGTCAGCCCCAGCATTTT; CDR3: CASIRDRGSSQPQHF
V: TRBV5-3; J: TRBJ2-5; D: TRBD1; size: -; DNA: TGTGCCAGAAGCCCGAATGGGACAGGGGGTGAGACCCAGTACTTC; CDR3: CARSPNGTGGETQYF
V: TRBV2; J: TRBJ1-6; D: -; size: -; DNA: TGTGCCAGCACCGCGGAGTCGACCTATAATTCACCCCTCCACTTT; CDR3: CASTAESTYNSPLHF
V: TRBV29-1; J: TRBJ1-1; D: -; size: -; DNA: TGCAGCGTTGAAACACGCCCCCGGGGCACTGAAGCTTTCTTT; CDR3: CSVETRPRGTEAFF
V: TRBV5-1; J: TRBJ2-7; D: TRBD1; size: -; DNA: TGCGCCAGCAGCTACGGGGACAGGGGGACCTACGAGCAGTACTTC; CDR3: CASSYGDRGTYEQYF
V: TRBV28; J: TRBJ2-2; D: TRBD1; size: -; DNA: TGTGCCAGCAGTTTAAGGGCCGGGACAGCGAACACCGGGGAGCTGTTTTTT; CDR3: CASSLRAGTANTGELFF
V: TRBV6-5; J: TRBJ1-2; D: TRBD1; size: -; DNA: TGTGCCAGCAGGGAGACAGGGGGTCAGAGCTATGGCTACACCTTC; CDR3: CASRETGGQSYGYTF
V: TRBV3-1/TRBV3-2; J: TRBJ1-2; D: TRBD1; size: -; DNA: TGTGCCAGCCACAAGGGGGTAGGGGGCGAAGGCTACACCTTC; CDR3: CASHKGVGGEGYTF
V: TRBV9; J: TRBJ1-1; D: TRBD1; size: -; DNA: TGTGCCAGCACCACCGGACAGGGGAGCACTGAAGCTTTCTTT; CDR3: CASTTGQGSTEAFF